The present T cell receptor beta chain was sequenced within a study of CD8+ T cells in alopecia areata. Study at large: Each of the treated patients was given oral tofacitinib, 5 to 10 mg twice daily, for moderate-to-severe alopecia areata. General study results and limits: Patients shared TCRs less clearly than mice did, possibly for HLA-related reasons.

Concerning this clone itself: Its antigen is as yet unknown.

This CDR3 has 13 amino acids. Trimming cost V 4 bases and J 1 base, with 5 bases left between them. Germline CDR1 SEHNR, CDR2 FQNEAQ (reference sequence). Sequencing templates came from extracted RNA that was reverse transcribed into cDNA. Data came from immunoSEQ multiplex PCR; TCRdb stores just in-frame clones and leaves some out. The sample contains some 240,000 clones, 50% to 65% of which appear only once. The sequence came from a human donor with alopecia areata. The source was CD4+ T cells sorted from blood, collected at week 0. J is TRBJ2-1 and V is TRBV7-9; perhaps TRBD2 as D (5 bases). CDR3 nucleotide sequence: TGTGCCAGCAGCTCGGGGTCCTACAATGAGCAGTTCTTC. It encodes CASSSGSYNEQFF.